One sample yielded the 3 T cell receptor beta chains listed below, sequenced in a study of cytomegalovirus exposure and HLA in healthy donors. PCR involved 60 Vbeta and 13 Jbeta primers. Profiled with immunoSEQ multiplex PCR; TCRdb holds only in-frame clones, not every one. The sample lists 150,000 to 200,000 clones; roughly 80% were seen once. What was sequenced was PBMCs. The receptors derive from a woman aged 50 to 60 in good health and CMV-seronegative.

V gene TRBV5-1 combines with J gene TRBJ2-1; 14 nucleotides line up with TRBD2. After removal of 4 bases from V and 5 bases from J, the junction contained 2 bases not matched to a gene. The CDR3 spans 15 residues. Germline CDR1 is SGHRS and CDR2 is YFSETQ. The CDR3 region has the DNA TGCGCCAGCAGCCGGGGACTAGCGGGAGACAATGAGCAGTTCTTC. This translates into CASSRGLAGDNEQFF.

The gene calls are TRBV4-3 and TRBJ1-2, with D possibly TRBD1 on 5 matching bases. The germline CDR1 and CDR2 sequences are LGHNA and YSLEER. V was clipped by 1 base and J by 5 bases, with 17 bases between them. This CDR3 comprises 16 residues. In DNA, the CDR3 is TGCGCCAGCAGCCAAGTCGTAGGGGCATCGTCATATGGCTACACCTTC. The encoded protein is CASSQVVGASSYGYTF.

Only a few counts were recorded for this clone. The V call is TRBV10-1, the J call TRBJ2-5; 7 bases match TRBD2. Germline CDR1 and CDR2: WNHNN and SYGVQD (reference sequence). V was clipped by 0 bases and J by 1 base; unmatched bases: 14. CDR3 length equals 19 residues. The CDR3 DNA sequence: TGCGCCAGCAGTGAGTCGGTCCAGCGGGAAAGACCATCCCAAGAGACCCAGTACTTC. Its protein is CASSESVQRERPSQETQYF.